This T cell receptor (beta chain) derives from a study of blood T cells in healthy people across ages. Peripheral blood samples of roughly 9.8 milliliters were drawn from each donor. V trimming: 8 bases; J trimming: 8 bases; junction bases outside the gene matches: 9. CDR1 and CDR2 (germline): SQVTM, ANQGSEA. This CDR3 is built from 13 residues. A word on this clonotype: Its target is not known.

The authors ran a second PCR of 7 to 11 cycles using a sample-barcoded 5' primer and a J-beta primer mix. TCRdb called the 5' RACE reads again in MiXCR, with one record for every CDR3 protein. Counted here are more than 700,000 distinct CDR3 sequences, roughly 50% occurring once; the ten biggest clones make up around 40%. Study-wide points: Higher diversity, along with more naive CD4+ cells, distinguished long-lived donors from aged donors. Estimated diversity that came from one million T cells was considered an underestimate. Higher naive T cell percentage went strongly together with higher TCR beta diversity.

The sequencing sample was made of blood. This chain connects TRBV29-1 to TRBJ2-1, with 10 nucleotides matching TRBD1. This clonotype originated in a man aged 80 or over in good health. The CDR3 DNA follows: TGCAGCTCGTGGGGGGACAGGGGCGATGAGCAGTTCTTC. It translates to CSSWGDRGDEQFF.